This T cell receptor beta chain was sequenced in a study of early T cells in non-severe SARS-CoV-2 infection. Via MiXCR, TCRdb re-called the 5' RACE reads, giving one row per CDR3 protein. The sample contains approximately 68,000 distinct CDR3 sequences, about 9.5% of which appear only once. The starting material was whole blood, obtained at baseline. The receptor's source is an adult who was a healthcare worker with PCR-confirmed SARS-CoV-2 infection or an uninfected control (not recorded which).

The CDR3 reads CASSLETGEFAPLHF. CDR3 sequence (DNA): TGCGCCAGCAGCTTAGAGACAGGGGAATTCGCACCCCTCCACTTT. The chain is built from TRBV5-1 and TRBJ1-6; 8 bases agree with TRBD1. CDR3 size: 15 residues. The junction had 9 bases not matched to a gene; V was cut back by 2 bases and J by 11 bases. CDR1 is SGHRS and CDR2 is YFSETQ in the germline V gene.